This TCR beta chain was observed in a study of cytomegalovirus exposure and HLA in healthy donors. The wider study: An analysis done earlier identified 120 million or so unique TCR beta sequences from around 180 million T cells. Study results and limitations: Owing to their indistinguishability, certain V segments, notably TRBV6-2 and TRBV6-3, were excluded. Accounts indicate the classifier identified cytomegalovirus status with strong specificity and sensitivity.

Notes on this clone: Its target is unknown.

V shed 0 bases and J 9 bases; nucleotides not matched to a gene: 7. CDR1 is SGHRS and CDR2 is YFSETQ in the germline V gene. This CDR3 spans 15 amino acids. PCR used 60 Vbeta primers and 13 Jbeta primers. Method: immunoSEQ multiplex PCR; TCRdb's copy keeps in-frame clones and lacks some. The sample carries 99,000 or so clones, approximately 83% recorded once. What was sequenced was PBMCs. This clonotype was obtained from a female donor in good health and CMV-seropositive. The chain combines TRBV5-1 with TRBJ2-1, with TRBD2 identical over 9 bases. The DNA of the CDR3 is TGCGCCAGCAGCTTGGTCGCGGGGGGGCGGGGTGAGCAGTTCTTC. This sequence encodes CASSLVAGGRGEQFF. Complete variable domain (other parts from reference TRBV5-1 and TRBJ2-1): KAGVTQTPRYLIKTRGQQVTLSCSPISGHRSVSWYQQTPGQGLQFLFEYFSETQRNKGNFPGRFSGRQFSNSRSEMNVSTLELGDSALYLCASSLVAGGRGEQFFGPGTRLTVL.